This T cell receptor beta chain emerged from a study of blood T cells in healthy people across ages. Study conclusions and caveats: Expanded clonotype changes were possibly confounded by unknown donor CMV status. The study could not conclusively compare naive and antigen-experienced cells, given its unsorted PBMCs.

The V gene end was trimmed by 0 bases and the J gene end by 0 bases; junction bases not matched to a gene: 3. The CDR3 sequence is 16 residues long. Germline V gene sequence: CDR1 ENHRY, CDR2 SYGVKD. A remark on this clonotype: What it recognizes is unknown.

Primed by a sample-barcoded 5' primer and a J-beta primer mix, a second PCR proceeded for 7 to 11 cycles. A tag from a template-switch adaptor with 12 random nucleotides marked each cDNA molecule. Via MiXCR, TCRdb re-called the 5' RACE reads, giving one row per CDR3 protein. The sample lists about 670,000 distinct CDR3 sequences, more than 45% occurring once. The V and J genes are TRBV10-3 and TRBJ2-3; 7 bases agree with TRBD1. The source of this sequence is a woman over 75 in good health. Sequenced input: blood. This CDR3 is CAISESGTASTDTQYF. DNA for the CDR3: TGTGCCATCAGTGAGTCGGGGACAGCCAGCACAGATACGCAGTATTTT.